These 16 T cell receptor beta chains were sequenced from one sample in a study of blood T cells in healthy people across ages. Using a J-beta primer mix together with a sample-barcoded 5' primer, a second PCR was run for roughly 7 to 11 cycles. TCRdb re-called the 5' RACE reads with MiXCR, one entry per CDR3 protein. The sample carries 600,000 or so distinct CDR3 sequences, around 21% recorded once. The sequencing input was blood. These receptors were obtained from a man in his sixties or seventies in good health.

This clonotype was counted at least ten times. V and J are TRBV2 and TRBJ2-1; 7 bases map to TRBD2. There are 15 residues in the CDR3. V trimming: 6 bases; J trimming: 5 bases; junction bases outside the gene matches: 10. Per germline, CDR1 SNHLY and CDR2 FYNNEI. CDR3 protein: CASRGIAGAHNEQFF. CDR3 nucleotide sequence: TGTGCCAGCAGGGGTATAGCGGGCGCCCACAATGAGCAGTTCTTC.

The rearrangement links TRBV7-8 to TRBJ1-4, with D possibly TRBD1 on 5 matching bases. This CDR3 spans 13 amino acids. Germline values: CDR1 SGHVS, CDR2 FQNEAQ. V was clipped by 5 bases and J by 8 bases, with 12 bases between them. For the CDR3, the DNA is TGTGCCAGCAGCGGAGGGACCGGGGAAAAACTGTTTTTT. Amino acid sequence: CASSGGTGEKLFF.

In this sample, this clonotype turned up a few times. CDR3 in amino acids: CSASSGQGANEQYF. The CDR3 DNA sequence: TGCAGTGCTTCGAGCGGACAGGGGGCCAACGAGCAGTACTTC. The gene calls are TRBV20-1 and TRBJ2-7; 11 bases are shared with TRBD1. This CDR3 has 14 amino acids. V gave up 5 bases and J gave up 5 bases; unmatched junction bases: 8. CDR1 and CDR2 from the germline V gene are DFQATT and SNEGSKA (reference sequence).

This sequence joins TRBV7-2 and TRBJ2-4; the D is unclear. Germline V gene sequence: CDR1 SGHTA, CDR2 FQGNSA. The CDR3 has 17 residues. V was cut by 0 bases and J by 0 bases, with 12 bases left in between. DNA for the CDR3: TGTGCCAGCAGCTTAGCCTTCGGTAGGCTAGCCAAAAACATTCAGTACTTC. It encodes CASSLAFGRLAKNIQYF.

Only a few counts were recorded for this clonotype. V usage is TRBV6-5 and J usage is TRBJ1-5; D may be TRBD1 (5 bases). V lost 5 bases and J 6 bases, leaving 14 bases between the germline ends. This CDR3 is built from 14 residues. Per germline, CDR1 MNHEY and CDR2 SVGAGI. The CDR3 reads CASSRGVHGQPQHF. The CDR3 DNA follows: TGTGCCAGCAGTCGGGGGGTGCACGGTCAGCCCCAGCATTTT.

The J gene is TRBJ2-5, the V gene TRBV7-6; the D gene is possibly TRBD2 (6 bases). Gene TRBJ2-7 matches the end of the DNA better, so the J call may be wrong. CDR1 is SGHVS, CDR2 FNYEAQ, per germline. The CDR3 is made up of 18 amino acids. The CDR3 loop reads CASSPVGGGTKLSYEQYF. Here the CDR3 DNA reads TGTGCCAGCAGCCCCGTGGGGGGTGGGACCAAACTATCTTACGAGCAGTACTTC.

There are a few counts of this clonotype. This chain connects TRBV6-5 to TRBJ2-1; 11 nucleotides align to TRBD1. Looked up from germline, CDR1 is MNHEY and CDR2 is SVGAGI. V trimming: 6 bases; J trimming: 7 bases; junction bases outside the gene matches: 5. The CDR3 runs 14 residues. The CDR3 loop is CASRQRDRGNEQFF. The CDR3 DNA reads TGTGCCAGCAGGCAACGGGACAGGGGGAATGAGCAGTTCTTC.

The chain links TRBV19 to TRBJ2-1; D gene ambiguous. The CDR3 runs 11 residues. Germline CDR1 is LNHDA and CDR2 is SQIVND (reference sequence). V lost 5 bases and J 7 bases, leaving 6 bases between the germline ends. CDR3 protein: CASSARNEQFF. CDR3 coding DNA: TGTGCCAGTAGTGCACGAAATGAGCAGTTCTTC.

This clonotype came up a few times. The chain links TRBV5-1 to TRBJ2-3; 8 bases agree with TRBD2. This CDR3 comprises 15 residues. Germline trimming cut 6 bases from V and 2 bases from J; bases unmatched to any gene: 8. Germline CDR1 reads SGHRS; CDR2 reads YFSETQ. The CDR3 region is CASKPLAGSTDTQYF. CDR3 bases: TGCGCCAGCAAACCTTTAGCGGGGTCCACAGATACGCAGTATTTT. Filled out from reference TRBV5-1 and TRBJ2-3, the complete variable domain reads KAGVTQTPRYLIKTRGQQVTLSCSPISGHRSVSWYQQTPGQGLQFLFEYFSETQRNKGNFPGRFSGRQFSNSRSEMNVSTLELGDSALYLCASKPLAGSTDTQYFGPGTRLTVL.

This clonotype was counted a few times. The rearrangement uses TRBV20-1 and TRBJ1-3; D gene uncertain. Germline CDR1 is DFQATT and CDR2 is SNEGSKA (reference sequence). V was pared by 0 bases and J by 0 bases, with 12 bases between. The CDR3 is 16 amino acids. Here the CDR3 reads CSARDRGGPSGNTIYF. DNA for the CDR3: TGCAGTGCTAGAGATCGTGGAGGCCCCTCTGGAAACACCATATATTTT.

This clonotype was recorded a few times. The V and J genes are TRBV5-1 and TRBJ2-1; D gene ambiguous. The CDR3 totals 15 residues. Looked up from germline, CDR1 is SGHRS and CDR2 is YFSETQ. Trimming pared 3 bases from V and 6 bases from J, leaving 16 bases between. CDR3 nucleotides: TGCGCCAGCAGCTCCGTCCTTCGGGCGTCCAATGAGCAGTTCTTC. Translation gives CASSSVLRASNEQFF.

V and J are TRBV9 and TRBJ2-1; D is unresolved. The J call is doubtful: the DNA matches TRBJ2-5 better. Germline V gene data show CDR1 as SGDLS and CDR2 as YYNGEE. CDR3 length equals 14 residues. In DNA, the CDR3 is TGTGCCAGCAGCGTAGGGTTCGAGGTAGAGACCCAGTACTTC. Translation gives CASSVGFEVETQYF.

V and J are TRBV21-1 and TRBJ2-2. TRBV21-1 is deemed a pseudogene. The CDR3 covers 12 residues. CDR3 in DNA: TGTGCCAGCAGCAAAGACGGGGGGGAGCTGTTTTTT. Its protein product is CASSKDGGELFF.

This clonotype has ten or more counts. The rearrangement joins TRBV6-5 to TRBJ2-5; D gene unclear. The tail of the sequence fits TRBJ2-7 better, so the J call may be wrong. The germline gives CDR1 MNHEY, CDR2 SVGAGI. This CDR3 comprises 13 residues. DNA of the CDR3: TGTGCCAGCAGTTACAGTAGGGCGTACGAGCAGTACTTC. Its protein is CASSYSRAYEQYF.

The V gene is TRBV19, the J gene TRBJ1-4; 7 nucleotides match TRBD1. CDR1 and CDR2 (germline): LNHDA, SQIVND (reference sequence). The CDR3 has 15 residues. With V trimmed by 6 bases and J by 9 bases, 13 bases remained unmatched. The CDR3: CASSTPGTVRQKLFF. CDR3 DNA: TGTGCCAGTAGCACTCCCGGGACAGTTCGACAAAAACTGTTTTTT.

This clonotype was detected a few times. The chain has TRBV27 and TRBJ2-5; D gene ambiguous. Gene TRBJ2-7 matches the end of the DNA better, so the J call may be wrong. This CDR3 spans 16 amino acids. Germline CDR1 MNHEY, CDR2 SMNVEV (reference sequence). This chain's CDR3 is CASSLYSDSSSYEQYF. CDR3 sequence (DNA): TGTGCCAGCAGTTTATACTCGGATTCTAGCTCCTACGAGCAGTACTTC.